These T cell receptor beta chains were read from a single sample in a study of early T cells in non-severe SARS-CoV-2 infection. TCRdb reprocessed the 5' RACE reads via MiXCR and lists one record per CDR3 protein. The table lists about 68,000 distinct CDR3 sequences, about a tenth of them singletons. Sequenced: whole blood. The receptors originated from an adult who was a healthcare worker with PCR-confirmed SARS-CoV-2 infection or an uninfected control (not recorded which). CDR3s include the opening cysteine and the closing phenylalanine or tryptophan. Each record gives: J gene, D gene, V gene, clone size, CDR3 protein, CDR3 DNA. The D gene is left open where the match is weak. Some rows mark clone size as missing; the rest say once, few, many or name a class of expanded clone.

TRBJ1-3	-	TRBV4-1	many	CASSQEAIPGNTIYF	TGCGCCAGCAGCCAAGAAGCGATACCTGGAAACACCATATATTTT
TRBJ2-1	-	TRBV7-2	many	CASSLRGGVTNEQFF	TGTGCCAGCAGCTTAAGGGGCGGGGTAACCAATGAGCAGTTCTTC
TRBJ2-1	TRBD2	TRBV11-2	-	CASSLVVAGAYNEQFF	TGTGCCAGCAGCTTAGTAGTAGCGGGGGCTTACAATGAGCAGTTCTTC
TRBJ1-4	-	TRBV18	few	CASSSRATNEKLFF	TGTGCCAGCTCCTCCAGGGCAACTAATGAAAAACTGTTTTTT
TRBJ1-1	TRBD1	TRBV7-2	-	CASSISLDRGLSNTEAFF	TGTGCCAGCAGCATCAGCCTGGACAGGGGGCTCTCGAACACTGAAGCTTTCTTT
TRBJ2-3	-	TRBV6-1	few	CASSGGGRTDTQYF	TGTGCCAGCAGTGGAGGCGGCCGCACAGATACGCAGTATTTT
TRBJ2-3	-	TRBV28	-	CASSLPMDTDTQYF	TGTGCCAGCAGTTTACCGATGGACACAGATACGCAGTATTTT
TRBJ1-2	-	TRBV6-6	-	CASSYYRDGYNYGYTF	TGTGCCAGCAGTTACTACCGGGACGGATATAACTATGGCTACACCTTC
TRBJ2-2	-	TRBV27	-	CASSFLFDTGELFF	TGTGCCAGCAGTTTCCTATTTGACACCGGGGAGCTGTTTTTT
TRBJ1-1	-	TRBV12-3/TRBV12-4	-	CASCGENTEAFF	TGTGCCAGCTGTGGGGAAAACACTGAAGCTTTCTTT